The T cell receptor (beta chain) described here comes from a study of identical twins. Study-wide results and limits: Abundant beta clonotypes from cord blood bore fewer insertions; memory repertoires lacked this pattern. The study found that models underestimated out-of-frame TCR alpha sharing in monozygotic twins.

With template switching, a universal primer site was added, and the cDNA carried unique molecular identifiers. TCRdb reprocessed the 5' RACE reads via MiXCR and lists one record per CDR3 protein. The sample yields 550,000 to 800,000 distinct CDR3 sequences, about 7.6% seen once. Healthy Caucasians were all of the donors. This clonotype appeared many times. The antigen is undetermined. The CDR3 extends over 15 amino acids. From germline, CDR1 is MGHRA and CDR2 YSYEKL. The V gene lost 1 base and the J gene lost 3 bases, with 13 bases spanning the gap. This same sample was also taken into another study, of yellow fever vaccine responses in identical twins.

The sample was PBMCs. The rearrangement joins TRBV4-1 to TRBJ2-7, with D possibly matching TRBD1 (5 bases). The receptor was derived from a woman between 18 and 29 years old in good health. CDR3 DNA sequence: TGCGCCAGCAGCCAAGGGACATCCACTTTCTACGAGCAGTACTTC. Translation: CASSQGTSTFYEQYF.